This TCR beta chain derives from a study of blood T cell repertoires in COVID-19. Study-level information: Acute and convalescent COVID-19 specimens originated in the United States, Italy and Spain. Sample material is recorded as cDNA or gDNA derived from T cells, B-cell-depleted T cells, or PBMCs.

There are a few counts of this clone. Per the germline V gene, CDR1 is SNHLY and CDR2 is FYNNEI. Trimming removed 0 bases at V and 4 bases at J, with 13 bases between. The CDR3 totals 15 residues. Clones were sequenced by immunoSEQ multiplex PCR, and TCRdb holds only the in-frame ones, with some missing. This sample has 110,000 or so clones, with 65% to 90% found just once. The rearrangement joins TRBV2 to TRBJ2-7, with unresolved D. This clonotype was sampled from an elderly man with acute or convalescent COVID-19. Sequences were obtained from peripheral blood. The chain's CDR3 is CASSEAGPHKYEQYF. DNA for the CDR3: TGTGCCAGCAGTGAAGCTGGCCCTCACAAGTACGAGCAGTACTTC.